This is a list of T cell receptor beta chains from one sample in a study of CD8 T cells in ankylosing spondylitis. From the 5' RACE reads, TCRdb called clonotypes with MiXCR, one entry per CDR3 protein. Among roughly 230,000 distinct CDR3 sequences, over 9.5% were seen once, and the ten largest hold 2.6%. Sample: blood, either unsorted or a sorted T cell fraction (not recorded which). Receptors were obtained from a male donor with ankylosing spondylitis or in good health (not recorded which). Each CDR3 is given with its conserved first and last residue. D genes are given only for firm matches. The size entry is marked missing in some rows and otherwise reads once, few, many or a size class.

clone_size	v_call	d_call	j_call	cdr3_nt	cdr3_aa
many	TRBV5-1	TRBD2	TRBJ2-5	TGCGCCAGCCGGTGGGGGGGCCAAGAGACCCAGTACTTC	CASRWGGQETQYF
many	TRBV5-1	NA	TRBJ2-2	TGCGCCAGCAGCTTCGATGACTCCGGGGAGCTGTTTTTT	CASSFDDSGELFF
many	TRBV6-5	TRBD1	TRBJ1-6	TGTGCCAGCAGTTCCGGGACAGCGTACTCCTATAATTCACCCCTCCACTTT	CASSSGTAYSYNSPLHF
NA	TRBV6-2/TRBV6-3	NA	TRBJ1-5	TGTGCCAGCAGTGCTTTCCCATATCAGCCCCAGCATTTT	CASSAFPYQPQHF
many	TRBV9	TRBD1	TRBJ1-1	TGTGCCAGCAGCGCGGGACAGGGGACTGAAGCTTTCTTT	CASSAGQGTEAFF
NA	TRBV7-9	NA	TRBJ2-3	TGTGCCAGCAACTTAGGGCGCGCGGAGGCAGATACGCAGTATTTT	CASNLGRAEADTQYF
many	TRBV7-2	NA	TRBJ1-1	TGTGCCAGCAGCTTACTGGGAGTAGGCACTGAAGCTTTCTTT	CASSLLGVGTEAFF
few	TRBV30	NA	TRBJ1-2	TGTGCCTGGAGTGTACAAGGGACACGCTCCAACTATGGCTACACCTTC	CAWSVQGTRSNYGYTF
many	TRBV10-1	TRBD2	TRBJ2-1	TGCGCCAGCAGTGAGTCGAATTCGGCGGGAGCTTACAATGAGCAGTTCTTC	CASSESNSAGAYNEQFF
many	TRBV10-2	NA	TRBJ1-2	TGCGCCAGCGAAGACTTCCCCTCTAACTATGGCTACACCTTC	CASEDFPSNYGYTF
many	TRBV20-1	TRBD1	TRBJ2-3	TGCAGTGCTAAGACAGGGGCAGATACGCAGTATTTT	CSAKTGADTQYF
few	TRBV7-9	NA	TRBJ1-6	TGTGCCAGCAGCTCGGATTCACCCCTCCACTTT	CASSSDSPLHF
NA	TRBV11-3	NA	TRBJ1-1	TGTGCCAGCAGCTTAATAGTTGGTTCGACGTCTTTCTTT	CASSLIVGSTSFF
many	TRBV11-2	TRBD2	TRBJ2-5	TGTGCCAGCAGCTCTTTCGGGACTAGCGGGGGGGGGCAAGAGACCCAGTACTTC	CASSSFGTSGGGQETQYF
many	TRBV5-1	NA	TRBJ1-1	TGCGCCAGCAGCTCCCGATTGGACAGACCGAACACTGAAGCTTTCTTT	CASSSRLDRPNTEAFF
many	TRBV5-1	NA	TRBJ2-3	TGCGCCAGCACCTCTCGCGCCGGAGGGGTAGGGACGACAGATACGCAGTATTTT	CASTSRAGGVGTTDTQYF
many	TRBV7-2	NA	TRBJ2-2	TGTGCCAGCAGGTCTTTTTCGAACACCGGGGAGCTGTTTTTT	CASRSFSNTGELFF
many	TRBV29-1	TRBD2	TRBJ2-3	TGCAGCCTAAAAGGTCAGAGCGGGGGCACAGATACGCAGTATTTT	CSLKGQSGGTDTQYF
few	TRBV27	NA	TRBJ1-6	TGTGCCAGCAGCCCTTGGGGCCGGCTCTATAATTCACCCCTCCACTTT	CASSPWGRLYNSPLHF
many	TRBV6-1	NA	TRBJ2-1	TGTGCCAGCAGTGAATATTGGGATCAGGCTTACAATGAGCAGTTCTTC	CASSEYWDQAYNEQFF
many	TRBV12-3/TRBV12-4	NA	TRBJ1-1	TGTGCCAGCAGTGGCTACACTGAAGCTTTCTTT	CASSGYTEAFF
many	TRBV29-1	NA	TRBJ2-1	TGCAGCGTTGAGGCGGGTGGTTACAATGAGCAGTTCTTC	CSVEAGGYNEQFF
many	TRBV28	NA	TRBJ2-7	TGTGCCAGCAGTCCCCCGGGGAGTCCCTACGAGCAGTACTTC	CASSPPGSPYEQYF
many	TRBV20-1	NA	TRBJ1-4	TGCAGTGCTCATCGGGGAGGGAGTGAAAAACTGTTTTTT	CSAHRGGSEKLFF
few	TRBV14	NA	TRBJ2-7	TGTGCCAGCAGCCAAGGCCAAGGGGGTTTCTACGAGCAGTACTTC	CASSQGQGGFYEQYF
many	TRBV5-1	TRBD1	TRBJ1-2	TGCGCCAGCAGCTTGGGGGACAGGGACTATGGCTACACCTTC	CASSLGDRDYGYTF
many	TRBV6-1	NA	TRBJ1-5	TGTGCCAGCAGTGAAGCGCGCCAGGGGACTCAGCCCCAGCATTTT	CASSEARQGTQPQHF
many	TRBV29-1	NA	TRBJ2-7	TGCAGCGTTGGCGGACTACGAACCTACGAGCAGTACTTC	CSVGGLRTYEQYF
few	TRBV10-1	NA	TRBJ1-2	TGCGCCAGCAGTCTAAACTTGGGAGATGGCTACACCTTC	CASSLNLGDGYTF
few	TRBV3-1	NA	TRBJ2-5	TGTGCCAGCAGCCCACCCATCCAGGGGCGCCTAGAGACCCAGTACTTC	CASSPPIQGRLETQYF
many	TRBV5-1	NA	TRBJ1-1	TGCGCCAGCAGCTTGTTTCAGGGATTGTTGAACACTGAAGCTTTCTTT	CASSLFQGLLNTEAFF
many	TRBV7-8	NA	TRBJ2-1	TGTGCCAGCAGCCCGGGGAGGTACAATGAGCAGTTCTTC	CASSPGRYNEQFF
many	TRBV24-1	TRBD1	TRBJ2-1	TGTGCCACCAGTGATATGGTCTCAGGGGGAAATGAGCAGTTCTTC	CATSDMVSGGNEQFF
few	TRBV7-9	NA	TRBJ2-1	TGTGCCAGCAGCCCCGGGACACACTACAATGAGCAGTTCTTC	CASSPGTHYNEQFF
NA	TRBV20-1	TRBD2	TRBJ2-7	TGCAGTGCCCGAGGACTAGCGGGAGGAGCAGAGCAGTACTTC	CSARGLAGGAEQYF
NA	TRBV6-5	TRBD1	TRBJ1-1	TGTGCCAGCAGTTACTCGACGACAGGGCGTACTGAAGCTTTCTTT	CASSYSTTGRTEAFF
NA	TRBV7-2	NA	TRBJ2-3	TGTGCCAGCAGCCCCGGGTCCCGCGCAGATACGCAGTATTTT	CASSPGSRADTQYF
few	TRBV20-1	TRBD1	TRBJ1-2	TGCAGTGCTAGACAAATCAGCGGGACAGCCTATGGCTACACCTTC	CSARQISGTAYGYTF
NA	TRBV10-2	TRBD2	TRBJ2-1	TGCGCCAGCAGGGACTCCGGGACTAGCGTTGCTGAGCAGTTCTTC	CASRDSGTSVAEQFF
few	TRBV20-1	NA	TRBJ1-6	TGCAGTGCTAGGGACCAGGGAGATTCACCCCTCCACTTT	CSARDQGDSPLHF
many	TRBV18	NA	TRBJ1-4	TGTGCCAGCTCACCGACGAAAGTCACAGCATATGAAAAACTGTTTTTT	CASSPTKVTAYEKLFF
many	TRBV29-1	NA	TRBJ2-1	TGCAGCGTTGCAGGAGCCTACAATGAGCAGTTCTTC	CSVAGAYNEQFF
many	TRBV20-1	NA	TRBJ2-7	TGCAGTGCCCAATCAAATCTAGCCCCTCGCTACGAGCAGTACTTC	CSAQSNLAPRYEQYF
few	TRBV5-5	TRBD1	TRBJ1-1	TGTGCCAGCAGCTTCCGACAGGGGGGCAGTCGTCGTGTTGAAGCTTTCTTT	CASSFRQGGSRRVEAFF
many	TRBV29-1	NA	TRBJ1-2	TGCAGCGTTGAAAAGGCAGGGTCACAGTCTCGCTATGGCTACACCTTC	CSVEKAGSQSRYGYTF